These 10 T cell receptor beta chains came from one sample sequenced in a study of T cell responses to AZD1222 COVID-19 vaccine. Repertoires were generated with immunoSEQ multiplex PCR, while TCRdb's copy carries only in-frame clones and drops some. The sample holds more than 60,000 clones, 80% to 90% seen once. The input for sequencing was peripheral blood, taken 28 days after the second AZD1222 dose. The receptor source for this set is an adult who received the AZD1222 COVID-19 vaccine.

This chain links TRBV30 with TRBJ2-3; D unclear. With 1 base removed from V and 3 bases from J, the gap between germline ends came to 2 bases. Germline CDR1 and CDR2: GTSNPN and SVGIG (reference sequence). The CDR3 runs to 11 residues. The CDR3 sequence is CAWSGTDTQYF. In DNA, the CDR3 is TGTGCCTGGAGTGGAACAGATACGCAGTATTTT.

V and J are TRBV6-4 and TRBJ1-2; D not certain. Germline V gene sequence: CDR1 MRHNA, CDR2 SNTAGT. V was trimmed by 0 bases and J by 8 bases, leaving 10 bases between them. The CDR3 consists of 13 residues. In DNA form, the CDR3 reads TGTGCCAGCAGTGACTCATCGACGACAGGCTACACCTTC. Protein sequence: CASSDSSTTGYTF.

V gene TRBV11-2 combines with J gene TRBJ1-6; D call uncertain. There are 13 residues in the CDR3. In germline, CDR1 is SGHAT, CDR2 FQNNGV. V was clipped by 5 bases and J by 8 bases, with 10 bases between them. CDR3 in amino acids: CASSLGLYSPLHF. Written as DNA, the CDR3 is TGTGCCAGCAGCCTCGGTCTTTATTCACCCCTCCACTTT.

The chain recombines TRBV5-1 with TRBJ1-6; 9 positions match TRBD1. V gave up 2 bases and J gave up 7 bases; unmatched junction bases: 7. CDR1 is SGHRS and CDR2 is YFSETQ in the germline V gene. The CDR3 totals 16 residues. The DNA of the CDR3 is TGCGCCAGCAGCTTATCCCGACAGGGGGACAATTCACCCCTCCACTTT. Its translation: CASSLSRQGDNSPLHF.

V gene TRBV20-1 combines with J gene TRBJ2-5, with D maybe TRBD2 (5 bases). The CDR3 runs 11 residues. Germline CDR1 is DFQATT and CDR2 is SNEGSKA (reference sequence). V dropped 6 bases and J dropped 5 bases, with 10 bases sitting between them. CDR3 region: CSAGKAETQYF. The DNA of the CDR3 is TGCAGTGCCGGGAAGGCGGAGACCCAGTACTTC.

This clone has only one observation. The chain joins TRBV7-9 to TRBJ1-4; TRBD1 aligns across 9 bases. Germline V gives CDR1 SEHNR, CDR2 FQNEAQ (reference sequence). There are 15 residues in the CDR3. The V segment lost 5 bases and the J segment 0 bases; nucleotides outside the gene matches: 1. This CDR3 reads CASSTGGATNEKLFF. CDR3 nucleotides: TGTGCCAGCAGCACAGGGGGCGCAACTAATGAAAAACTGTTTTTT.

The chain has TRBV30 and TRBJ1-3, with unresolved D. Trimming removed 8 bases at V and 0 bases at J, with 8 bases between. Germline lookup yields CDR1 GTSNPN and CDR2 SVGIG (reference sequence). The CDR3 covers 12 residues. The CDR3: CAGPLSGNTIYF. In DNA form, the CDR3 reads TGTGCCGGTCCCCTCTCTGGAAACACCATATATTTT.

The rearrangement links TRBV2 to TRBJ2-2; D unresolved. Germline assignment: CDR1 SNHLY and CDR2 FYNNEI. V was clipped by 7 bases and J by 0 bases, with 9 bases between them. The CDR3 contains 14 residues. As DNA, the CDR3 is TGTGCCAGCAAGATTGGGGCGAACACCGGGGAGCTGTTTTTT. This encodes CASKIGANTGELFF.

This clone showed up just a few times. The V and J genes are TRBV30 and TRBJ1-5; D may be TRBD1 (5 bases). The CDR3 has 14 residues. V lost 4 bases and J 2 bases, leaving 12 bases between the germline ends. CDR1 and CDR2 (germline): GTSNPN, SVGIG (reference sequence). The CDR3 is CAWMHRTRNQPQHF. The DNA for the CDR3 is TGTGCCTGGATGCACAGGACCCGCAATCAGCCCCAGCATTTT.

The J gene is TRBJ1-2, the V gene TRBV19, with D perhaps matching TRBD1 (6 bases). In germline, CDR1 is LNHDA, CDR2 SQIVND (reference sequence). The V end lost 3 bases, the J end lost 4 bases, and 12 bases lay between the germline ends. This CDR3 is 14 amino acids long. The CDR3 DNA sequence: TGTGCCAGTAGTATGGGGGACATCCCCTATGGCTACACCTTC. It is translated as CASSMGDIPYGYTF.